These 30 T cell receptor beta chains came from one sample sequenced in a study of T cell repertoires in cytomegalovirus infection. Their cognate antigens are unknown. TCRdb itself ran the reads through MiXCR, one entry per CDR3 protein. The sample lists about 110,000 distinct CDR3 sequences, roughly 9.1% occurring once. Sequencing was carried out using PBMCs, sequenced either directly or after in vitro stimulation (not recorded which). The origin of the receptors is a human donor in good health (CMV status not recorded). Some clones in this sample may be carry-over from other donors' samples.

This chain links TRBV11-3 with TRBJ2-1; D call uncertain. The CDR3 has 13 amino acids. The germline V gene has CDR1 SGHNT and CDR2 YENEEA. V lost 1 base to trimming and J lost 9 bases, with 10 bases between them. CDR3 DNA sequence: TGTGCCAGCAGCTTAGGGTTGGATAGTGAGCAGTTCTTC. Translated, it gives CASSLGLDSEQFF.

This clonotype was detected a few times. The chain links TRBV27 to TRBJ1-5, with TRBD1 matching 9 bases. Trimming took 6 bases from V and 6 from J; bases not matched to a gene: 12. The CDR3 totals 16 residues. CDR1 is MNHEY and CDR2 is SMNVEV in the germline V gene (reference sequence). The CDR3 DNA reads TGTGCCAGCAGCCGTGGGACAGGGAGAATTAGTCAGCCCCAGCATTTT. It is translated as CASSRGTGRISQPQHF.

J is TRBJ1-2 and V is TRBV11-3; 7 nucleotides line up with TRBD1. V lost 1 base and J lost 5; bases outside the gene matches: 13. This CDR3 spans 17 amino acids. The V gene's germline CDR1 is SGHNT and CDR2 YENEEA. This chain's CDR3 is CASSLGAAGTDSYGYTF. DNA of the CDR3: TGTGCCAGCAGCTTAGGGGCGGCCGGGACAGATTCTTATGGCTACACCTTC.

This clonotype was found many times. The V call is TRBV11-3, the J call TRBJ2-1; TRBD2 matches 7 bases. The V gene end was trimmed by 4 bases and the J gene end by 0 bases; junction bases not matched to a gene: 6. Germline V gives CDR1 SGHNT, CDR2 YENEEA. The CDR3 consists of 16 residues. CDR3 protein: CASSWKRGSSYNEQFF. The CDR3 DNA follows: TGTGCCAGCAGCTGGAAGCGGGGTAGCTCCTACAATGAGCAGTTCTTC.

This clonotype was recorded at least ten times. The chain links TRBV20-1 to TRBJ2-1; 12 nucleotides align to TRBD2. Germline CDR1 is DFQATT and CDR2 is SNEGSKA (reference sequence). Trimming removed 7 bases from V and 7 bases from J; junction bases left unmatched: 8. This CDR3 has 14 amino acids. CDR3 DNA: TGCAGTGGGGCGACTAGCGGGAGTGGGAATGAGCAGTTCTTC. It is translated as CSGATSGSGNEQFF.

This clonotype was recorded at least ten times. The junction differs from germline at one of its ends, possibly a read error. The chain employs TRBV7-7 and TRBJ2-3; D might be TRBD2 (5 bases). Germline V gene sequence: CDR1 SSHAT, CDR2 FNYEAQ (reference sequence). CDR3 size: 15 residues. CDR3 bases: TGTGCTAGCAGCTTAGGTCCAGCGGGCACAGATACGCAGTATTTT. This sequence encodes CASSLGPAGTDTQYF.

This chain connects TRBV29-1 to TRBJ2-3, with D possibly called TRBD1 or TRBD2 (6 bases each). Germline CDR1 is SQVTM and CDR2 is ANQGSEA. Trimming cost V 3 bases and J 2 bases, with 18 bases left between them. This CDR3 region has 16 residues. The CDR3 protein is CSVEGGRDISTDTQYF. DNA for the CDR3: TGCAGCGTTGAGGGGGGCCGGGACATTTCCACAGATACGCAGTATTTT.

The chain combines TRBV19 with TRBJ1-1; 9 bases are shared with TRBD1. The germline V gene has CDR1 LNHDA and CDR2 SQIVND (reference sequence). With 7 bases clipped from V and 3 bases from J, the junction kept 9 bases outside the gene matches. The CDR3 consists of 15 residues. CDR3 coding DNA: TGTGCCAGTAAAGGGACAGGGTCGGTGGACACTGAAGCTTTCTTT. As protein: CASKGTGSVDTEAFF.

This clonotype was observed many times. The rearrangement joins TRBV7-2 to TRBJ2-3; 8 bases match TRBD1. This CDR3 is 14 amino acids long. The V segment lost 3 bases and the J segment 3 bases; nucleotides outside the gene matches: 2. Germline CDR1 is SGHTA and CDR2 is FQGNSA. The CDR3, as DNA: TGTGCCAGCAGCTTCGGGGACAGGACAGATACGCAGTATTTT. This sequence encodes CASSFGDRTDTQYF.

This chain joins TRBV20-1 and TRBJ2-2; the D gene is possibly TRBD2 (7 bases). The germline V gene has CDR1 DFQATT and CDR2 SNEGSKA (reference sequence). This CDR3 is built from 16 residues. V was clipped by 6 bases and J by 1 base, with 18 bases between them. The CDR3: CSAAPGGRRNTGELFF. CDR3 in DNA: TGCAGTGCCGCTCCCGGGGGGCGAAGGAACACCGGGGAGCTGTTTTTT.

This clonotype was observed at least ten times. The V call is TRBV7-9, the J call TRBJ2-3; TRBD2 matches 10 bases. The CDR3 contains 19 residues. Germline V CDR1 and CDR2: SEHNR, FQNEAQ (reference sequence). V was clipped by 5 bases and J by 0 bases; unmatched bases: 14. The CDR3 DNA is TGTGCCAGCAGCCCCATGAGGACTAGCGGCCGTGCTAGCACAGATACGCAGTATTTT. Its translation is CASSPMRTSGRASTDTQYF.

This clonotype was picked up many times. The chain has TRBV7-2 and TRBJ1-6; D remains unclear. Trimming removed 1 base from V and 10 bases from J, with 17 bases in between. Germline lookup yields CDR1 SGHTA and CDR2 FQGNSA. The CDR3 is 16 amino acids. Here the CDR3 reads CASSLDPVGIGSPLHF. DNA for the CDR3: TGTGCCAGCAGCTTAGACCCGGTGGGCATCGGGTCACCCCTCCACTTT.

This clonotype has just a few counts. CDR3 bases: TGCAGCGTTTGGACGGGAGGGGATACGCAGTATTTT. It codes for CSVWTGGDTQYF. This rearrangement joins TRBV29-1 to TRBJ2-3; 8 nucleotides line up with TRBD2. The trim removed 5 bases at V and 6 bases at J, leaving 4 bases unmatched. The CDR3 totals 12 residues. Germline V CDR1 and CDR2: SQVTM, ANQGSEA.

In this sample, this clonotype turned up a few times. This sequence joins TRBV2 and TRBJ1-1, with D maybe TRBD1 (5 bases). V was shortened by 6 bases and J by 3 bases, with 14 bases between the two germline ends. The CDR3 spans 14 residues. Germline CDR1 reads SNHLY; CDR2 reads FYNNEI. As DNA, the CDR3 is TGTGCCAGCAGCTCCTTAGGAGGGGACACTGAAGCTTTCTTT. This translates into CASSSLGGDTEAFF. The full variable domain, its missing parts supplied by reference TRBV2 and TRBJ1-1, is EPEVTQTPSHQVTQMGQEVILRCVPISNHLYFYWYRQILGQKVEFLVSFYNNEISEKSEIFDDQFSVERPDGSNFTLKIRSTKLEDSAMYFCASSSLGGDTEAFFGQGTRLTVV.

The table lists this clonotype with many counts. This sequence joins TRBV6-2 or TRBV6-3 and TRBJ2-2; D gene uncertain. CDR1 and CDR2 (germline): MNHEY, SVGEGT. V lost 2 bases and J 8 bases, leaving 6 bases between the germline ends. The CDR3 totals 12 residues. As DNA, the CDR3 is TGTGCCAGCAGTTACACCTGGGGGGAGCTGTTTTTT. Its protein is CASSYTWGELFF.

This clonotype came up a few times. The V gene is TRBV7-2, the J gene TRBJ2-5, with D perhaps assigned TRBD1 or TRBD2 (5 bases each). From germline, CDR1 is SGHTA and CDR2 FQGNSA. CDR3 length equals 14 residues. V gave up 6 bases and J gave up 3 bases, with 14 bases separating them. This CDR3 reads CASSPGTHKETQYF. The CDR3 nucleotides are TGTGCCAGCAGTCCCGGGACGCATAAAGAGACCCAGTACTTC.

This clonotype was observed a few times. This chain connects TRBV6-2 or TRBV6-3 to TRBJ2-1; D possibly corresponds to TRBD1 (6 bases). This CDR3 has 13 amino acids. Between the trimmed V and J ends, which lost 6 bases and 3 bases, there was a span of 9 bases. Germline V gene data show CDR1 as MNHEY and CDR2 as SVGEGT. The CDR3 nucleotides are TGTGCCAGCAGAGGGACATTCTACAATGAGCAGTTCTTC. Translated, it gives CASRGTFYNEQFF.

The sample holds a few counts of this clonotype. The chain recombines TRBV12-3 or TRBV12-4 with TRBJ1-1; D gene uncertain. V shed 4 bases and J shed 0 bases, with 9 bases lying between them. The CDR3 is 14 amino acids. The CDR3 DNA sequence: TGTGCCAGCAGTTCGCAGTCAATGAACACTGAAGCTTTCTTT. This codes for CASSSQSMNTEAFF.

This clonotype was seen more than once but under ten times. This chain joins TRBV5-1 and TRBJ1-1; unclear D gene. The germline CDR1 and CDR2 sequences are SGHRS and YFSETQ. Trimming took off 0 bases at V and 0 bases at J, with 6 bases between the two ends. CDR3 length: 14 amino acids. CDR3 nucleotides: TGCGCCAGCAGCTTGGAATGGGTGAACACTGAAGCTTTCTTT. This codes for CASSLEWVNTEAFF.

This clonotype turned up a few times. This chain joins TRBV19 and TRBJ1-1, with D perhaps matching TRBD1 (6 bases). This CDR3 contains 15 residues. Germline V gene lookup returns CDR1 LNHDA and CDR2 SQIVND (reference sequence). With 0 bases removed from V and 6 bases from J, the gap between germline ends came to 14 bases. CDR3 bases: TGTGCCAGTAGTATAGACAGGGGAGGGGTCCCTGAAGCTTTCTTT. Protein: CASSIDRGGVPEAFF. The full variable domain, in which reference TRBV19 and TRBJ1-1 provide the parts outside the CDR3, is DGGITQSPKYLFRKEGQNVTLSCEQNLNHDAMYWYRQDPGQGLRLIYYSQIVNDFQKGDIAEGYSVSREKKESFPLTVTSAQKNPTAFYLCASSIDRGGVPEAFFGQGTRLTVV.

The CDR3 is CASSPTGTSGSKFF. CDR3 nucleotide sequence: TGTGCCAGTAGCCCTACCGGGACTAGCGGGAGTAAGTTCTTC. The gene calls are TRBV19 and TRBJ2-1, with TRBD2 matching over 14 bases. The junction had 9 bases not matched to a gene; V was cut back by 6 bases and J by 14 bases. CDR3 length: 14 residues. Germline V CDR1 and CDR2: LNHDA, SQIVND (reference sequence).

This clonotype was seen at least ten times. The chain employs TRBV6-6 and TRBJ1-2; TRBD1 matches 7 bases. V lost 10 bases and J lost 0; bases outside the gene matches: 5. The CDR3 is made up of 13 amino acids. Germline V gives CDR1 MNHNY, CDR2 SVGAGI (reference sequence). The CDR3 nucleotides read TGTGCCATTTCCGGGACAGCTAACTATGGCTACACCTTC. The encoded protein is CAISGTANYGYTF.

V and J are TRBV6-6 and TRBJ1-5; D remains unclear. The CDR3 spans 15 residues. V shed 9 bases and J shed 3 bases, with 18 bases lying between them. CDR1 is MNHNY and CDR2 is SVGAGI in the germline V gene (reference sequence). DNA of the CDR3: TGTGCCAGTCGAGCCGGACGGGGATACAATCAGCCCCAGCATTTT. This translates into CASRAGRGYNQPQHF.

The chain is built from TRBV7-2 and TRBJ1-1; D is possibly TRBD1 (5 bases). V was cut by 5 bases and J by 7 bases, with 17 bases left in between. Per germline, CDR1 SGHTA and CDR2 FQGNSA. This CDR3 is 14 amino acids long. CDR3 nucleotide sequence: TGTGCCAGCAGCCCCCTCGCCATGCAGGGTGAAGCTTTCTTT. Its translation is CASSPLAMQGEAFF.

The V gene is TRBV6-6, the J gene TRBJ1-2; 8 bases agree with TRBD1. Trimming at V came to 7 bases and at J to 5 bases, leaving 12 bases not matched to a gene. CDR1 is MNHNY and CDR2 is SVGAGI in the germline V gene (reference sequence). The CDR3 totals 15 residues. Written as DNA, the CDR3 is TGTGCCAGCACTCTAGACAGGGGTCAGTGGTATGGCTACACCTTC. It specifies CASTLDRGQWYGYTF.

This chain links TRBV27 with TRBJ2-1; D is undetermined. The CDR3 spans 13 residues. Germline V gene lookup returns CDR1 MNHEY and CDR2 SMNVEV (reference sequence). V was clipped by 7 bases and J by 5 bases, with 12 bases between them. The CDR3, as DNA: TGTGCCAGCACCTTCCCACACAACAATGAGCAGTTCTTC. This codes for CASTFPHNNEQFF.

This clonotype has only a few counts. The chain employs TRBV6-2 or TRBV6-3 and TRBJ2-1, with 7 bases matching TRBD2. Germline CDR1 reads MNHEY; CDR2 reads SVGEGT. The CDR3 covers 14 residues. V was pared by 5 bases and J by 5 bases, with 6 bases of the junction left unmatched. CDR3 amino acids: CASSLPSGDNEQFF. The CDR3 nucleotides read TGTGCCAGCAGTCTTCCTAGCGGAGACAATGAGCAGTTCTTC.

This clonotype was observed a handful of times. An end of the junction does not agree with germline; a read error may underlie this. The chain has TRBV7-3 and TRBJ2-7, with 7 bases that match TRBD1. The CDR3 is 13 residues long. Germline values: CDR1 SGHTA, CDR2 FQGTGA. The CDR3 reads CASSLTGQREQYF. CDR3 in DNA: TGTGCCAGCAGCCTAACGGGACAGCGCGAGCAGTACTTC.

The chain has TRBV29-1 and TRBJ2-3; possible D gene TRBD2, 5 bases. CDR3 length: 12 amino acids. Per germline, CDR1 SQVTM and CDR2 ANQGSEA. V lost 6 bases to trimming and J lost 1 base, with 8 bases between them. Here the CDR3 reads CSVRSGTDTQYF. Here the CDR3 DNA reads TGCAGCGTGCGTAGCGGCACAGATACGCAGTATTTT.

The gene calls are TRBV29-1 and TRBJ1-1, with D perhaps matching TRBD1 (5 bases). This CDR3 contains 13 residues. CDR1 and CDR2 (germline): SQVTM, ANQGSEA. Trimming took 5 bases from V and 0 from J, leaving 10 bases between them. The CDR3 DNA is TGCAGCGTTTCCGGACAAATGAACACTGAAGCTTTCTTT. The encoded protein is CSVSGQMNTEAFF.